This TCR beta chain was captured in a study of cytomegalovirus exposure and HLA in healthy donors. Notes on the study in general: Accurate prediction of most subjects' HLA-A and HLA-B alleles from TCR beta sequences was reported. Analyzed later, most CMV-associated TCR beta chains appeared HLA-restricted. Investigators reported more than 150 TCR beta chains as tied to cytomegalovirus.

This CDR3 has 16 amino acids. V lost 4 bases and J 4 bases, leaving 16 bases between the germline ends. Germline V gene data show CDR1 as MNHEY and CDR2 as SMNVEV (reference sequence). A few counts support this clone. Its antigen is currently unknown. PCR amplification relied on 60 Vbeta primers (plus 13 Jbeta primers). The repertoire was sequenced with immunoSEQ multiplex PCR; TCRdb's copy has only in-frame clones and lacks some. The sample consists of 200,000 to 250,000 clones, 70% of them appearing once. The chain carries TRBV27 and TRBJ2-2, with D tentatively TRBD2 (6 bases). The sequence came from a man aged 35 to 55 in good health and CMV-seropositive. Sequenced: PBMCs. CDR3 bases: TGTGCCAGCAGTTCAGAGTACGGGGGAGGCACCGGGGAGCTGTTTTTT. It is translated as CASSSEYGGGTGELFF.